This T cell receptor beta chain was sequenced in a study of blood T cell repertoires in COVID-19. Study background: COVID-19 samples, acute and convalescent, were from the United States, Italy and Spain.

The CDR3 has 15 amino acids. The germline CDR1 and CDR2 sequences are SGDLS and YYNGEE. The V and J ends lost 2 bases and 3 bases, in that order; junction bases with no gene match: 5. In the authors' workflow: For nucleated cells, counts were estimated from reference gene primer amplification. This table comes from immunoSEQ multiplex PCR, and its TCRdb copy is limited to in-frame clones, with some not included. That table furnishes V, J and clone size, whereas the DNA furnished D and trimming. The sample has 95,000 to 120,000 clones; about four fifths are singletons. This chain uses TRBV9 with TRBJ2-1, with 7 bases that match TRBD2. Source material: peripheral blood. The receptor was isolated from a woman in her 70s with acute or convalescent COVID-19. CDR3 residues: CASSVYAGDYNEQFF. CDR3 nucleotide sequence: TGTGCCAGCAGCGTCTACGCGGGGGACTACAATGAGCAGTTCTTC. The complete variable domain, with remaining parts taken from reference TRBV9 and TRBJ2-1, reads DSGVTQTPKHLITATGQRVTLRCSPRSGDLSVYWYQQSLDQGLQFLIQYYNGEERAKGNILERFSAQQFPDLHSELNLSSLELGDSALYFCASSVYAGDYNEQFFGPGTRLTVL.